This T cell receptor (beta chain) comes out of a study of post-analysis software for immune sequencing data. Study-wide context: Disease trajectories encompassed relapsing-remitting, secondary progressive and progressive-relapsing multiple sclerosis. General study findings and limits: Patients carried 5 or 6 TRBV segments more frequently than controls did, and TRBV5-6, TRBV5-1 and TRBV20-1 were among them. Compared against controls, patients with multiple sclerosis displayed significantly lower normalized Chao1 diversity. F measure clustering grouped samples strongly by preparation batch.

This clonotype was seen more than once but under ten times. Its antigen is undetermined. TCR beta libraries were prepared from cDNA with unique molecular identifiers. Some 500,000 cDNA molecules were obtained per 1 to 10 million input T cells. TCRdb re-derived calls from the PCR reads in MiXCR, one entry per CDR3 protein. In the table there are 650,000 to 900,000 distinct CDR3 sequences, under 60% of which are singletons. CDR3 size: 13 residues. Trimming stripped 5 bases from V and 5 bases from J, with 11 bases between. CDR1 is MNHNS and CDR2 is SASEGT in the germline V gene. Sequenced input: blood. The TCR originated in a girl between 10 and 17 years old with multiple sclerosis. V is TRBV6-1 and J is TRBJ2-3, with D unclear. In nucleotides, the CDR3 is TGTGCCAGCAGTCAGGCTAGTAAAGATACGCAGTATTTT. Residues: CASSQASKDTQYF.